This TCR beta chain was obtained from a study of blood T cell repertoires in COVID-19. Cohort placement rested on clinical history that participants reported themselves. This clone is a singleton in its sample. V lost 3 bases and J 0 bases, leaving 14 bases between the germline ends. The germline V gene has CDR1 MNHNY and CDR2 SVGAGI (reference sequence). The CDR3 runs to 16 residues. Using immunoSEQ multiplex PCR, the repertoire was profiled, and TCRdb retains in-frame clones only, with some absent. The data hold 300,000 to 400,000 clones, with around 87% observed a single time. The chain has TRBV6-6 and TRBJ1-2; D is unresolved. Source material: PBMCs or T cells enriched from blood (not recorded which). The clonotype originates from a woman aged 25 to 45 with acute COVID-19. The CDR3 is CASSYRRPRSNYGYTF. CDR3 DNA sequence: TGTGCCAGCAGTTATAGGAGGCCAAGATCTAACTATGGCTACACCTTC.